This TCR beta chain came from a study of cytomegalovirus exposure and HLA in healthy donors. Findings of the study overall: Being productive about 87% or about 30% of the time was typical of most TCR beta V segments in an earlier analysis.

V shed 6 bases, J shed 6 bases, and the junction held 8 bases outside the gene matches. Germline V gene sequence: CDR1 MDHEN, CDR2 SYDVKM. There are 15 residues in the CDR3. Researchers ran the PCR with 60 Vbeta and 13 Jbeta primers. TCRdb's copy holds only in-frame clones and misses some; the assay was immunoSEQ multiplex PCR. The sample shows over 150,000 clones, around 75% of them seen only once. As for this clone: Its matching antigen is unknown.

Sequenced: PBMCs. The source is a male donor in good health and CMV-seronegative. V usage is TRBV28 and J usage is TRBJ1-5; 10 bases are shared with TRBD1. The CDR3 coding sequence is TGTGCCAGCAGATCTACCGGGACAGGGGCTCAGCCCCAGCATTTT. Translated, it gives CASRSTGTGAQPQHF.